This T cell receptor beta chain was sequenced for a study of T cells in Graves' hyperthyroidism and ophthalmopathy. Overall study: Peripheral blood specimens were obtained at initial diagnosis, prior to any treatment. Findings and limits, study-wide: Ophthalmopathy was identified by the model a median around 6 months ahead of onset.

Germline V CDR1 and CDR2: SGHVS, FQNEAQ. This CDR3 region has 14 residues. The trim removed 5 bases at V and 5 bases at J, leaving 7 bases unmatched. It was RNA transcripts that yielded the amplified TCR beta CDR3 regions. HTBI primers drove first-round RT-PCR of the TCR CDR3. TCRdb re-called the multiplex PCR reads with MiXCR, one entry per CDR3 protein. The sample gives under 400,000 distinct CDR3 sequences, less than 15% of which show up once; 9.2% is in the top ten. This clonotype appeared a few times. Its target is unknown. Those patients with uncontrolled infection, other autoimmune disease, pregnancy or lactation were excluded. Each 10 ml fresh peripheral blood draw supplied the PBMCs.

What was sequenced was blood. This clonotype was obtained from a woman aged 18-29 years with Graves' hyperthyroidism. V gene TRBV7-8 combines with J gene TRBJ2-5; 8 bases agree with TRBD2. The DNA for the CDR3 is TGTGCCAGCAGCGAACATAGCGGGATGGAGACCCAGTACTTC. Translating it yields CASSEHSGMETQYF. The whole variable domain, filled in from reference TRBV7-8 and TRBJ2-5, reads GAGVSQSPRYKVAKRGQDVALRCDPISGHVSLFWYQQALGQGPEFLTYFQNEAQLDKSGLPSDRFFAERPEGSVSTLKIQRTQQEDSAVYLCASSEHSGMETQYFGPGTRLLVL.